What follows describes a single T cell receptor (beta chain). This specimen belongs to a study of blood T cell repertoires in COVID-19. Background on the study: Samples of COVID-19 (acute and convalescent) were obtained from the United States, Italy and Spain.

The method was immunoSEQ multiplex PCR; TCRdb's version includes in-frame clones alone and lacks a portion of them. The top ten hold 21% of the sample, which has fewer than 85,000 clones, approximately 82% seen once. The CDR3 totals 15 residues. The J segment lost 4 bases and the V segment lost 3 bases, leaving 9 bases of the junction unmatched. The germline gives CDR1 SGHAT, CDR2 FQNNGV. The J gene is TRBJ2-7, the V gene TRBV11-2; TRBD1 agrees at 7 bases. Specimen: peripheral blood. This TCR was sampled from a human donor in a cohort sampled during active COVID-19. The DNA for the CDR3 is TGTGCCAGCAGCTTCCTCACAGGGGCATGGTACGAGCAGTACTTC. Amino acids: CASSFLTGAWYEQYF.